This T cell receptor (beta chain) was retrieved from a study of regulatory T cells in long-lasting Graves disease. Points from the study as a whole: There was favoring of TRBV28, TRBJ1-2 and TRBJ2-5 in persistent disease.

V was clipped by 6 bases and J by 0 bases; unmatched bases: 5. The CDR3 is 14 residues long. Germline loops: CDR1 GTSNPN, CDR2 SVGIG (reference sequence). Construction of TCR beta libraries relied on iRepertoire HTBI primers and on Arm-PCR targeting CDR3 regions. MiXCR, applied by TCRdb to the multiplex PCR reads, yields one record per CDR3 protein. The table includes around 230,000 distinct CDR3 sequences, 15% to 20% detected once. The time point: newly diagnosed GD, antithyroid drugs for less than 3 months. From RNA extracted from PBMCs, the TCR library was made. To note about this clonotype: Its cognate antigen is unknown.

V usage is TRBV30 and J usage is TRBJ2-7; TRBD2 matches 10 bases. The source of this sequence is a female donor with Graves disease. Source: peripheral blood mononuclear cells (PBMCs), taken at new diagnosis, from a patient treated with antithyroid drugs. Here the CDR3 reads CACQLAGRSYEQYF. The CDR3 DNA reads TGTGCCTGTCAACTAGCGGGGCGCTCCTACGAGCAGTACTTC.